Sequencing of this T cell receptor (beta chain) was carried out in a study of PD-1 blockade in mismatch repair-deficient tumors. The time point: approximately eleven-day in vitro stimulation with candidate neoantigen peptide 4. Each of several ELISpot-reactive candidate peptides was used for roughly 10-day stimulation. Baseline for clone expansion was a parallel culture with no peptide. The CDR3 runs 20 residues. Germline CDR1 reads SGDLS; CDR2 reads YYNGEE. V lost 3 bases and J lost 2; bases outside the gene matches: 16. Libraries were prepared by immunoSEQ multiplex PCR; TCRdb keeps only in-frame clonotypes and omits some of them. In the table there are around 14,000 clones, around 80% of which are singletons. About this clone: Its antigen is undetermined.

The clonotype was recovered from an adult with mismatch repair-deficient cancer. The specimen comprised cells cultured in vitro, sampled from a patient treated with pembrolizumab. The V and J genes are TRBV9 and TRBJ2-4, with 11 nucleotides matching TRBD2. The CDR3 DNA sequence: TGTGCCAGCAGCGCCGGCCGAGACCTTAGCGGGAGGGCCCCCAAAAACATTCAGTACTTC. Protein product: CASSAGRDLSGRAPKNIQYF.